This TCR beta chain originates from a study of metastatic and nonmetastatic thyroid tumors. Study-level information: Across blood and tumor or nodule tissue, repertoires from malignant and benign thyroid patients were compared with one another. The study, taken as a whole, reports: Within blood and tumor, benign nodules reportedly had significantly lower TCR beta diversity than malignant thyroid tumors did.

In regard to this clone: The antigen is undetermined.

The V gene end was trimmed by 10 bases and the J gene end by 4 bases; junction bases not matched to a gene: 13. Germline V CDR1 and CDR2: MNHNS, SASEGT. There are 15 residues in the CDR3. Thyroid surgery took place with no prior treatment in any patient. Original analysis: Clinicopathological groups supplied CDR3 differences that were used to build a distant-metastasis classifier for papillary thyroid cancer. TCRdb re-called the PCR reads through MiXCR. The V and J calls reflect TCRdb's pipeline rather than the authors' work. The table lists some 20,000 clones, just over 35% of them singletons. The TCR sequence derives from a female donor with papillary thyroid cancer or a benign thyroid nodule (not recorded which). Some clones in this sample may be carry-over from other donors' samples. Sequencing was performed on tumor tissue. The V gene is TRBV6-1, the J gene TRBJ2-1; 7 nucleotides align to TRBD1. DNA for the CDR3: TGTGCCATCCGGACGGACAGGATCCCTTACAATGAGCAGTTCTTC. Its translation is CAIRTDRIPYNEQFF.